This T cell receptor (beta chain) stems from a study of molecular identifiers for immune sequencing clone quantification. Whole-study context: Four portions were sequenced after RNA from approximately 20,000 or 100,000 naive CD8 cells was split five ways in replicates. Study-level findings and limits: Clonotypes surpassing 20 RNA copies contained over 98% of effector molecules, versus under 1% in naive cells. Identical TCR molecules can share a barcode, and this sharing could underestimate highly expanded clone sizes.

This clonotype showed up many times. What it recognizes is unknown. It was with previously described methods and listed TCR primers that bulk TCR libraries were made. TCRdb re-analysed the PCR reads in MiXCR, keeping a single row per CDR3 protein. The data show about 510,000 distinct CDR3 sequences, 20% to 25% seen once. The CDR3 is 14 residues long. Germline lookup yields CDR1 KGHDR and CDR2 SFDVKD. Trimming cost V 1 base and J 5 bases, with 8 bases left between them. Specimen: naive CD8+ T cells from blood, with Jurkat cell RNA spiked in. As to subset: FACS-sorted CD8+CD4-CCR7+CD45RA+ naive T cells. The genes are TRBV24-1 and TRBJ2-1; possibly TRBD1 for D (6 bases). This TCR was sampled from a human donor in good health. Some libraries in this study had Jurkat cell RNA spiked in. The CDR3 region is CATSDLNRDNEQFF. The CDR3 nucleotides read TGTGCCACCAGTGATTTAAACAGGGACAATGAGCAGTTCTTC.